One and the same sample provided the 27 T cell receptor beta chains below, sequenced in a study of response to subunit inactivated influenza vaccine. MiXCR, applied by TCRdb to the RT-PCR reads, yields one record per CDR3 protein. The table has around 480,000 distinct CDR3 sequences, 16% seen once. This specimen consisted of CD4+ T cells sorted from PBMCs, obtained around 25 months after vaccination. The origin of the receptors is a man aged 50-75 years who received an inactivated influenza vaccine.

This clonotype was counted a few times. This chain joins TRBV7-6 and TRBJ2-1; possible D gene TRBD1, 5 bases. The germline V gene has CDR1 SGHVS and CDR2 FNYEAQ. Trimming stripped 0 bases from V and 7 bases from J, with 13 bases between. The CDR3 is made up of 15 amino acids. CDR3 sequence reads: CASSLAGQGRNEQFF. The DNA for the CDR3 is TGTGCCAGCAGCTTAGCAGGGCAGGGAAGAAATGAGCAGTTCTTC.

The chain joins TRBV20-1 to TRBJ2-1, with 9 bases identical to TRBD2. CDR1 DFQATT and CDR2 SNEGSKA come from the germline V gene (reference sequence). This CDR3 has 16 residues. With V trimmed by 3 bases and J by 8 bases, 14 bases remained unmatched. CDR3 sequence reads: CSASPSGRIRGYEQFF. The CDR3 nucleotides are TGCAGTGCTAGCCCCAGCGGGAGGATTAGGGGCTATGAGCAGTTCTTC.

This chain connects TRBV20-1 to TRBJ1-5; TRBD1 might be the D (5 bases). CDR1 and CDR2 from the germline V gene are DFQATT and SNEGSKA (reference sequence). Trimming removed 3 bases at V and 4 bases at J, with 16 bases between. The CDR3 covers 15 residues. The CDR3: CSASRAGPHNQPQHF. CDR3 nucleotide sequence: TGCAGTGCTAGTCGGGCGGGGCCCCATAATCAGCCCCAGCATTTT.

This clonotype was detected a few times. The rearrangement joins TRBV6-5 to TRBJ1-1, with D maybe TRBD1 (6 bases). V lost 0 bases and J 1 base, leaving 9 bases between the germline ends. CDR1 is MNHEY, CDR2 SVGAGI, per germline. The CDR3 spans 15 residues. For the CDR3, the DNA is TGTGCCAGCAGTTACTCCGGGGGGCGGAACACTGAAGCTTTCTTT. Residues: CASSYSGGRNTEAFF.

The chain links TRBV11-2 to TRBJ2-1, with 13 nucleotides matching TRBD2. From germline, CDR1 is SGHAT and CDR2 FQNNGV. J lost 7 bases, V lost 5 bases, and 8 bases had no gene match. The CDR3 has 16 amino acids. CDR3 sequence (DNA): TGTGCCAGCAGCCCGTTACTAGCGGGAGGGCCGAATGAGCAGTTCTTC. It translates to CASSPLLAGGPNEQFF. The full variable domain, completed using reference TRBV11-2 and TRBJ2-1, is EAGVAQSPRYKIIEKRQSVAFWCNPISGHATLYWYQQILGQGPKLLIQFQNNGVVDDSQLPKDRFSAERLKGVDSTLKIQPAKLEDSAVYLCASSPLLAGGPNEQFFGPGTRLTVL.

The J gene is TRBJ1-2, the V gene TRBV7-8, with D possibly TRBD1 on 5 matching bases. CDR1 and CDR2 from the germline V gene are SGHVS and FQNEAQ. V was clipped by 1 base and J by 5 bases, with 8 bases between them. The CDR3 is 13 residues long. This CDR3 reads CASSLDRFYGYTF. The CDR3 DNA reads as TGTGCCAGCAGCTTAGACAGGTTTTATGGCTACACCTTC.

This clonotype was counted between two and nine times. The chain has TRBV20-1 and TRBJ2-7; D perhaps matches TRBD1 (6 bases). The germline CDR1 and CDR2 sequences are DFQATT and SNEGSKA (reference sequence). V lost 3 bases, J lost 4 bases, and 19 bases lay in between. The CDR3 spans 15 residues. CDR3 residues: CSASNRAASPYEQYF. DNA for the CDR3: TGCAGTGCTAGTAACAGGGCCGCCTCCCCGTACGAGCAGTACTTC.

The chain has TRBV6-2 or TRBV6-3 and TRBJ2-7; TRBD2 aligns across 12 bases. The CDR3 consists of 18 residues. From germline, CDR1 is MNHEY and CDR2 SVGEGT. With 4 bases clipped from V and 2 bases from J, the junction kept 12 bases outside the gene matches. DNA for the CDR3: TGTGCCAGCAGTTTGACTAGCGGGAGCATTCGGGGGACCTACGAGCAGTACTTC. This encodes CASSLTSGSIRGTYEQYF.

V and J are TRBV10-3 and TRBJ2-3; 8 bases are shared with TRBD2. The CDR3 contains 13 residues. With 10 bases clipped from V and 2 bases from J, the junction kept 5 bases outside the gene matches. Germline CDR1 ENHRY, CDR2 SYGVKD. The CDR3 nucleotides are TGTGCCACCGAGCGGGGGTCCACAGATACGCAGTATTTT. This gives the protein CATERGSTDTQYF.

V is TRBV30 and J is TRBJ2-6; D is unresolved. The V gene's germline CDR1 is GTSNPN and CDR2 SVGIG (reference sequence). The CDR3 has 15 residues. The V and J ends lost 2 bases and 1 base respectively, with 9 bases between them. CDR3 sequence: CAWSILGSGANVLTF. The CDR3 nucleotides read TGTGCCTGGAGTATTTTAGGATCTGGGGCCAACGTCCTGACTTTC.

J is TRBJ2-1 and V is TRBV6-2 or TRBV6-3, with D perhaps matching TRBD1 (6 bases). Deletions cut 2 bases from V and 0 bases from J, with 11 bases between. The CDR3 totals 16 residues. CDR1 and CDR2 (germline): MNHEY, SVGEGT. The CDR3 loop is CASSYGQRTSYNEQFF. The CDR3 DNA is TGTGCCAGCAGTTACGGACAGCGGACCTCCTACAATGAGCAGTTCTTC.

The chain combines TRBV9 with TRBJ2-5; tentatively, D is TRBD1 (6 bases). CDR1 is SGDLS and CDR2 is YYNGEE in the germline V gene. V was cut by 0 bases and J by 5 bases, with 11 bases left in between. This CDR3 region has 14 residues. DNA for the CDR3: TGTGCCAGCAGCGTAGCCCAGGGGCCCGAGACCCAGTACTTC. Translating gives CASSVAQGPETQYF.

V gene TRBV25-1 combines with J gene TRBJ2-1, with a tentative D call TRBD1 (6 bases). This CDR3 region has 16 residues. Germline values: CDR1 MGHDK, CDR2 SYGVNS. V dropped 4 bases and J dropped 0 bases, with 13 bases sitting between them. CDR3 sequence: CASSASTGRSYNEQFF. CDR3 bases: TGTGCCAGCAGTGCGTCGACAGGACGCTCCTACAATGAGCAGTTCTTC.

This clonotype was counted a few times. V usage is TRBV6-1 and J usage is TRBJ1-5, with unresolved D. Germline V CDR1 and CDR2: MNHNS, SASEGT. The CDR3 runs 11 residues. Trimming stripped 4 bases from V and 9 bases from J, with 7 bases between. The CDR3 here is CASSGNLPQHF. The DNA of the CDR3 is TGTGCCAGCAGTGGTAACTTGCCCCAGCATTTT.

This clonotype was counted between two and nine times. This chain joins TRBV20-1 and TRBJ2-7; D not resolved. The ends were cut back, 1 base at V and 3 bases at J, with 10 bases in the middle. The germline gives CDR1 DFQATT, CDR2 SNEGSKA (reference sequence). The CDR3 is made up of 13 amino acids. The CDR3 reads CSARVAVDYEQYF. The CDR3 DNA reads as TGCAGTGCTAGAGTCGCAGTAGACTACGAGCAGTACTTC.

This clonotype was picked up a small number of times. CDR3 sequence reads: CSARDGGGFDTEAFF. In nucleotides, the CDR3 is TGCAGTGCTAGAGATGGGGGGGGATTTGACACTGAAGCTTTCTTT. The chain recombines TRBV20-1 with TRBJ1-1; maybe TRBD1 (5 bases). The V and J ends lost 0 bases and 3 bases respectively, with 14 bases between them. The CDR3 consists of 15 residues. The germline gives CDR1 DFQATT, CDR2 SNEGSKA (reference sequence).

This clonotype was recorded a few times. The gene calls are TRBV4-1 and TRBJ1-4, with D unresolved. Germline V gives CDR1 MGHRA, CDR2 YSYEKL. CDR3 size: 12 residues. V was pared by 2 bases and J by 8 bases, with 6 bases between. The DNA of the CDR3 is TGCGCCAGCAGCCAAAACCGCGAAAAACTGTTTTTT. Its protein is CASSQNREKLFF.

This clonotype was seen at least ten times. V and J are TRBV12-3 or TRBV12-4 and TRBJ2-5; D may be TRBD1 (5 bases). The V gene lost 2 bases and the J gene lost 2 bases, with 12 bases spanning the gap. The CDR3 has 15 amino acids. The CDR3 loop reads CASSLKMKGQETQYF. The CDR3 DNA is TGTGCCAGCAGTTTAAAGATGAAGGGGCAAGAGACCCAGTACTTC.

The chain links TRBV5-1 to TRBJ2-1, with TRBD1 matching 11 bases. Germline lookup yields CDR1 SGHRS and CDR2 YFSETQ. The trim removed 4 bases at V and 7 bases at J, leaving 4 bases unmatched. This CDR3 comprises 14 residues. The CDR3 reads CASSPGQGVNEQFF. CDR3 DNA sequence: TGCGCCAGCAGCCCGGGACAGGGGGTTAATGAGCAGTTCTTC.

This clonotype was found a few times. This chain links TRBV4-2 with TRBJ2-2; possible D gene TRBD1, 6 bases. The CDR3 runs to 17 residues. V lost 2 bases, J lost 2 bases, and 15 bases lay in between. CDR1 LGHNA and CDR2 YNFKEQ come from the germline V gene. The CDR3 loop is CASSQFSGVQNTGELFF. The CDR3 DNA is TGTGCCAGCAGCCAATTTTCAGGGGTTCAAAACACCGGGGAGCTGTTTTTT.

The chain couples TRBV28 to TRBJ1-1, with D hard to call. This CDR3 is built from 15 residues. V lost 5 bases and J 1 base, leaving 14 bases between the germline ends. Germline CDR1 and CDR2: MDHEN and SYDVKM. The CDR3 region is CASSPPLAQNTEAFF. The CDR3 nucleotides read TGTGCCAGCAGTCCTCCCCTCGCCCAGAACACTGAAGCTTTCTTT. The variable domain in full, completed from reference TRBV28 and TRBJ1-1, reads DVKVTQSSRYLVKRTGEKVFLECVQDMDHENMFWYRQDPGLGLRLIYFSYDVKMKEKGDIPEGYSVSREKKERFSLILESASTNQTSMYLCASSPPLAQNTEAFFGQGTRLTVV.

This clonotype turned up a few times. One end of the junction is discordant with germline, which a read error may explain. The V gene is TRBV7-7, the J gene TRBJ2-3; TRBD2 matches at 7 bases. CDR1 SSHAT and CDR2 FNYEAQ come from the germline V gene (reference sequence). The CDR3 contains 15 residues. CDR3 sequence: CASSAGLGSADTQYF. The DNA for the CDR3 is TGTGCTAGCAGCGCAGGACTAGGATCGGCAGATACGCAGTATTTT.

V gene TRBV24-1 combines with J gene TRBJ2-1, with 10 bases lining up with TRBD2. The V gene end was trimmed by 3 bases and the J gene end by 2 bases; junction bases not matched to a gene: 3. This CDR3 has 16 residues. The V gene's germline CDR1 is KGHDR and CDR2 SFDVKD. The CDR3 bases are TGTGCCACCAGTGATCGTACTAGCGGGACCTACAATGAGCAGTTCTTC. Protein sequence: CATSDRTSGTYNEQFF.

The DNA for the CDR3 is TGTGCCATCAGGGAGACAGGGAAGAACACTGAAGCTTTCTTT. This codes for CAIRETGKNTEAFF. The rearrangement joins TRBV10-3 to TRBJ1-1; 7 nucleotides match TRBD1. Losses at the gene ends were 6 bases for V and 1 base for J; bases not matched to a gene: 5. This CDR3 is 14 amino acids long. Germline V lookup: CDR1 ENHRY, CDR2 SYGVKD.

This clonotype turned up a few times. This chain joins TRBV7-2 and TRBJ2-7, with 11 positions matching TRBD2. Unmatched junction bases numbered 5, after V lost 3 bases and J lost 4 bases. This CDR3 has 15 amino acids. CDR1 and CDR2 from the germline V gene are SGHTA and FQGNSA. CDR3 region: CASSFLAGGHYEQYF. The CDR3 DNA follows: TGTGCCAGCAGCTTTTTAGCGGGAGGGCATTACGAGCAGTACTTC. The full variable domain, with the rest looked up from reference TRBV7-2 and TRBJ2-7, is GAGVSQSPSNKVTEKGKDVELRCDPISGHTALYWYRQSLGQGLEFLIYFQGNSAPDKSGLPSDRFSAERTGGSVSTLTIQRTQQEDSAVYLCASSFLAGGHYEQYFGPGTRLTVT.

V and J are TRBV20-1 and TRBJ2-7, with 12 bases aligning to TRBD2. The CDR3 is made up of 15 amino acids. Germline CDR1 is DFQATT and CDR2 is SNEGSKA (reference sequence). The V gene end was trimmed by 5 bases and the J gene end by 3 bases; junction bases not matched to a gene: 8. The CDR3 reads CSAGTTSGRIYEQYF. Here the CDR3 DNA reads TGCAGTGCTGGAACAACTAGCGGGAGGATCTACGAGCAGTACTTC.

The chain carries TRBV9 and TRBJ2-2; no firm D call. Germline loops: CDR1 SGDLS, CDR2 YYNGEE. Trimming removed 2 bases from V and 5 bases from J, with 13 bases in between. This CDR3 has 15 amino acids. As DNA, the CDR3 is TGTGCCAGCAGCGTGGCCCTTACTTCGACCGGGGAGCTGTTTTTT. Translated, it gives CASSVALTSTGELFF. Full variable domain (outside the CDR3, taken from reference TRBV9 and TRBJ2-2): DSGVTQTPKHLITATGQRVTLRCSPRSGDLSVYWYQQSLDQGLQFLIQYYNGEERAKGNILERFSAQQFPDLHSELNLSSLELGDSALYFCASSVALTSTGELFFGEGSRLTVL.